This entry lists 8 T cell receptor beta chains sequenced from one sample in a study of T cell repertoires in cytomegalovirus infection. TCRdb reprocessed the reads via MiXCR and lists one record per CDR3 protein. The table lists some 590,000 distinct CDR3 sequences, 40% of them singletons. No antigen has been identified for these receptors. The source was cultured PBMCs, collected from culture after CMV antigen stimulation. The receptors derive from a human donor in good health (CMV status not recorded). Some clones in this sample may be carry-over from other donors' samples.

The V call is TRBV19, the J call TRBJ2-7, with D uncertain. CDR1 is LNHDA and CDR2 is SQIVND in the germline V gene (reference sequence). Trimming stripped 4 bases from V and 3 bases from J, with 10 bases between. The CDR3 extends over 13 amino acids. CDR3 nucleotides: TGTGCCAGTAGTACCCGAGAGAACTACGAGCAGTACTTC. Protein product: CASSTRENYEQYF.

The gene calls are TRBV20-1 and TRBJ2-2, with D perhaps TRBD2 (5 bases). Germline-derived CDR1 and CDR2 are DFQATT and SNEGSKA (reference sequence). The CDR3 loop spans 15 amino acids. Trimming took 0 bases from V and 0 from J, leaving 8 bases between them. The CDR3 nucleotides read TGCAGTGCTAGAGATTTCGGGGCGAACACCGGGGAGCTGTTTTTT. It translates to CSARDFGANTGELFF.

The V and J genes are TRBV10-2 and TRBJ2-5; D remains ambiguous. Germline loops: CDR1 WSHSY, CDR2 SAAADI. The CDR3 consists of 13 residues. Trimming left V 10 bases short and J 4 bases short, with 16 bases between. The CDR3 DNA sequence: TGCGCCACCCAATTTGTACGGGCAGAGACCCAGTACTTC. Protein sequence: CATQFVRAETQYF.

This clonotype appeared a few times. The rearrangement joins TRBV19 to TRBJ2-2; D is tentatively TRBD1 or TRBD2 (5 bases each). The CDR3 sequence is 13 residues long. Germline values: CDR1 LNHDA, CDR2 SQIVND (reference sequence). Trimming stripped 7 bases from V and 5 bases from J, with 11 bases between. In DNA, the CDR3 is TGTGCCAGTAATTGGGGGATTACCGGGGAGCTGTTTTTT. Translation: CASNWGITGELFF.

Only a few counts were recorded for this clonotype. The chain is built from TRBV7-9 and TRBJ2-1; possibly TRBD2 for D (5 bases). V dropped 1 base and J dropped 3 bases, with 10 bases sitting between them. Germline V gene lookup returns CDR1 SEHNR and CDR2 FQNEAQ (reference sequence). The CDR3 consists of 15 residues. DNA for the CDR3: TGTGCCAGCAGCTTAGAAATTGCGGGCTACAATGAGCAGTTCTTC. Protein sequence: CASSLEIAGYNEQFF.

V and J are TRBV2 and TRBJ2-7; D may match TRBD1 or TRBD2 (5 bases each). The ends were cut back, 5 bases at V and 2 bases at J, with 16 bases in the middle. Looked up from germline, CDR1 is SNHLY and CDR2 is FYNNEI. This CDR3 region has 15 residues. The CDR3 spells CASSTRDVPPYEQYF. CDR3 nucleotide sequence: TGTGCCAGCAGTACCCGGGACGTTCCTCCCTACGAGCAGTACTTC.

This clonotype was seen a handful of times. The rearrangement links TRBV19 to TRBJ2-3; 14 bases map to TRBD2. Germline V gives CDR1 LNHDA, CDR2 SQIVND (reference sequence). The ends lost 9 bases at V and 3 bases at J; junction bases unmatched: 11. The CDR3 is 17 residues long. CDR3 sequence: CASPGLAGAPRTDTQYF. DNA for the CDR3: TGTGCCAGCCCGGGACTAGCGGGAGCACCCCGAACAGATACGCAGTATTTT.

Comment on this clonotype: A read error may be the cause here, since a much bigger clone is one base away. The chain recombines TRBV6-9 with TRBJ1-6, with D unclear. Germline assignment: CDR1 MNHGY and CDR2 SVAAGI. Trimming removed 4 bases from V and 4 bases from J, with 11 bases in between. The CDR3 is 15 residues long. CDR3: CASSSGSEYNSPLHF. The CDR3 nucleotides are TGTGCCAGCAGTTCGGGGTCGGAATATAATTCACCCCTCCACTTT.